The 29 T cell receptor beta chains listed next were all sequenced from one sample in a study of T cell responses to AZD1222 COVID-19 vaccine. The assay was immunoSEQ multiplex PCR, and TCRdb's table has in-frame clones only and misses some. The data contain more than 150,000 clones, more than 70% of them singletons. The sample consisted of peripheral blood, taken 28 days after the second AZD1222 dose. The receptor source for this set is an adult who received the AZD1222 COVID-19 vaccine.

The chain couples TRBV2 to TRBJ2-2, with a possible D match to TRBD2 (5 bases). The germline V and J ends were trimmed by 3 bases and 8 bases, with 10 bases remaining between them. The CDR3 sequence is 13 residues long. CDR1 is SNHLY, CDR2 FYNNEI, per germline. As DNA, the CDR3 is TGTGCCAGCAGTGAGGCCCGAGGGGGGGAGCTGTTTTTT. Translation: CASSEARGGELFF.

This clone was detected once. The chain links TRBV19 to TRBJ2-7; 7 bases line up with TRBD1. Losses at the gene ends were 7 bases for V and 5 bases for J; bases not matched to a gene: 11. The CDR3 has 14 residues. Per the germline V gene, CDR1 is LNHDA and CDR2 is SQIVND (reference sequence). This CDR3 reads CASNPTGPPDEQYF. The CDR3, as DNA: TGTGCCAGTAACCCGACAGGGCCCCCCGACGAGCAGTACTTC.

This clone was observed a single time. The rearrangement links TRBV11-2 to TRBJ1-2; 10 nucleotides match TRBD1. J was trimmed by 8 bases and V by 4 bases; bases with no gene match: 4. The CDR3 contains 13 residues. Germline V gene lookup returns CDR1 SGHAT and CDR2 FQNNGV. The DNA of the CDR3 is TGTGCCAGCAGCTCGGACAGGGGGGGCGGCTACACCTTC. Its translation: CASSSDRGGGYTF.

The rearrangement links TRBV7-9 to TRBJ2-5; a weak D match, TRBD1 (5 bases). V lost 5 bases to trimming and J lost 3 bases, with 16 bases between them. Germline V CDR1 and CDR2: SEHNR, FQNEAQ (reference sequence). The CDR3 sequence is 15 residues long. The chain's CDR3 is CASSLETGAKETQYF. CDR3 bases: TGTGCCAGCAGCCTCGAAACTGGGGCCAAAGAGACCCAGTACTTC.

The V call is TRBV21-1, the J call TRBJ1-6. TRBV21-1 is shown as a pseudogene. The CDR3 totals 14 residues. CDR3 nucleotides: TGTGCCAGCAGCAAAGCGGGGGGCGTCTCACCCCTCCACTTT. It specifies CASSKAGGVSPLHF.

V and J are TRBV10-3 and TRBJ2-7, with D unresolved. The CDR3 sequence is 14 residues long. Between the trimmed V and J ends, which lost 1 base and 3 bases, there was a span of 10 bases. CDR1 is ENHRY, CDR2 SYGVKD, per germline. For the CDR3, the DNA is TGTGCCATCAGTGAGTGGGGAAATAGCTACGAGCAGTACTTC. Protein sequence: CAISEWGNSYEQYF.

The CDR3 nucleotides read TGTGCCAGCAGCATTCGACAGGGAAACACCGGGGAGCTGTTTTTT. Translating gives CASSIRQGNTGELFF. This chain links TRBV3-1 (or the pseudogene TRBV3-2) with TRBJ2-2; 7 bases match TRBD1. After removal of 5 bases from V and 2 bases from J, the junction contained 5 bases not matched to a gene. The CDR3 runs to 15 residues. Germline loops: CDR1 LGHDT, CDR2 YNNKEL (reference sequence).

This clone turned up a few times. This chain connects TRBV5-4 to TRBJ2-2; D is ambiguous. Trimming cost V 1 base and J 0 bases, with 7 bases left between them. This CDR3 is built from 15 residues. Germline V CDR1 and CDR2: SGHNT, YYREEE (reference sequence). CDR3 sequence (DNA): TGTGCCAGCAGCTTGTTCTCATCGAACACCGGGGAGCTGTTTTTT. It encodes CASSLFSSNTGELFF.

The chain couples TRBV28 to TRBJ1-5, with TRBD1 as a possible D gene (6 bases). CDR1 is MDHEN, CDR2 SYDVKM, per germline. The germline V and J ends were trimmed by 0 bases and 6 bases, with 9 bases remaining between them. The CDR3 length is 14 residues. The CDR3 DNA follows: TGTGCCAGCAGTTTATGGGGGGCGCTTCAGCCCCAGCATTTT. Translating it yields CASSLWGALQPQHF.

The chain employs TRBV19 and TRBJ2-5; 14 bases align to TRBD2. Germline lookup yields CDR1 LNHDA and CDR2 SQIVND (reference sequence). This CDR3 comprises 14 residues. With 8 bases clipped from V and 4 bases from J, the junction kept 3 bases outside the gene matches. The CDR3 here is CASSTSGRGETQYF. The CDR3 DNA reads as TGTGCCAGTTCGACTAGCGGGAGGGGAGAGACCCAGTACTTC.

This clone appeared a single time. This chain links TRBV24-1 with TRBJ2-5, with D perhaps assigned TRBD1 or TRBD2 (6 bases each). The length of the CDR3 is 13 residues. Germline V gene lookup returns CDR1 KGHDR and CDR2 SFDVKD. The V gene lost 7 bases and the J gene lost 7 bases, with 15 bases spanning the gap. CDR3 sequence (DNA): TGTGCCACCAGGGAGGGGGATTCCTTGACCCAGTACTTC. Encoded protein: CATREGDSLTQYF.

The chain has TRBV5-5 and TRBJ1-6; D gene ambiguous. The germline V gene encodes CDR1 SGHKS and CDR2 YYEKEE (reference sequence). Trimming pared 0 bases from V and 2 bases from J, leaving 3 bases between. The CDR3 consists of 14 residues. The CDR3 is CASSLVPYNSPLHF. The CDR3 DNA reads TGTGCCAGCAGCTTGGTTCCCTATAATTCACCCCTCCACTTT.

The CDR3 DNA is TGTGCCAGCAGCTTGGGGATAACAAATCAGCCCCAGCATTTT. Its translation is CASSLGITNQPQHF. This chain connects TRBV7-2 to TRBJ1-5; D is unresolved. This CDR3 spans 14 amino acids. Trimming cost V 3 bases and J 4 bases, with 10 bases left between them. Per germline, CDR1 SGHTA and CDR2 FQGNSA.

V usage is TRBV29-1 and J usage is TRBJ1-1; D gene unclear. V gave up 3 bases and J gave up 2 bases, with 4 bases separating them. Germline CDR1 and CDR2: SQVTM and ANQGSEA. This CDR3 is 11 amino acids long. CDR3: CSVDSNTEAFF. The CDR3 coding sequence is TGCAGCGTTGACAGTAACACTGAAGCTTTCTTT.

This chain uses TRBV6-5 with TRBJ1-1; TRBD1 is a possible D gene (6 bases). V shed 4 bases and J shed 3 bases, with 15 bases lying between them. Per germline, CDR1 MNHEY and CDR2 SVGAGI. This CDR3 spans 15 amino acids. CDR3 DNA sequence: TGTGCCAGCAGTTTCCTAACAGGGTCGCACACTGAAGCTTTCTTT. Amino acid sequence: CASSFLTGSHTEAFF.

The V gene is TRBV28, the J gene TRBJ2-3, with D perhaps matching TRBD2 (6 bases). V lost 8 bases and J 1 base, leaving 16 bases between the germline ends. Germline CDR1 reads MDHEN; CDR2 reads SYDVKM. The CDR3 is 15 residues long. In DNA form, the CDR3 reads TGTGCCAGCGCCGACCCTGCGGGACGCACAGATACGCAGTATTTT. Protein product: CASADPAGRTDTQYF.

CDR3 coding DNA: TGTGCCACCAGTGAGTGGGACAGGGCCGACGAGCAGTACTTC. The encoded protein is CATSEWDRADEQYF. The chain couples TRBV24-1 to TRBJ2-7; 9 bases line up with TRBD1. The CDR3 totals 14 residues. Trimming removed 4 bases from V and 5 bases from J; junction bases left unmatched: 5. Germline CDR1 reads KGHDR; CDR2 reads SFDVKD.

The chain uses TRBV27 and TRBJ2-7; either TRBD1 or TRBD2 may fit D (6 bases each). V lost 3 bases to trimming and J lost 0 bases, with 12 bases between them. Germline V gene data show CDR1 as MNHEY and CDR2 as SMNVEV (reference sequence). The CDR3 is made up of 15 amino acids. The CDR3 here is CASSLRGDFSYEQYF. The CDR3 DNA reads as TGTGCCAGCAGTTTGAGGGGGGACTTCTCCTACGAGCAGTACTTC.

In this sample, this clone turned up once. The chain combines TRBV15 with TRBJ2-7, with TRBD2 identical over 7 bases. From germline, CDR1 is LNHNV and CDR2 YYDKDF (reference sequence). J was trimmed by 7 bases and V by 5 bases; bases with no gene match: 5. This CDR3 comprises 12 residues. The CDR3 DNA sequence: TGTGCCACCAGCTCCCGGGGGGAAGAGCAGTACTTC. Translated, it gives CATSSRGEEQYF.

The chain couples TRBV7-2 to TRBJ1-2; 12 nucleotides align to TRBD1. J was trimmed by 4 bases and V by 11 bases; bases with no gene match: 8. The CDR3 runs to 14 residues. In germline, CDR1 is SGHTA, CDR2 FQGNSA. The CDR3 DNA follows: TGTGCCGGCTCCGGGACAGGGGGCTTCTATGGCTACACCTTC. Protein sequence: CAGSGTGGFYGYTF.

The chain employs TRBV9 and TRBJ2-7; D is perhaps TRBD2 (6 bases). Trimming removed 0 bases from V and 6 bases from J, with 13 bases in between. CDR1 and CDR2 (germline): SGDLS, YYNGEE. The CDR3 spans 14 residues. CDR3: CASSVGGGTSEQYF. Written as DNA, the CDR3 is TGTGCCAGCAGCGTAGGTGGAGGGACGAGCGAGCAGTACTTC.

V and J are TRBV11-2 and TRBJ2-1; TRBD1 agrees at 7 bases. CDR1 is SGHAT, CDR2 FQNNGV, per germline. The J segment lost 4 bases and the V segment lost 2 bases, leaving 11 bases of the junction unmatched. This CDR3 contains 17 residues. CDR3 region: CASSLQLTGKLYNEQFF. CDR3 bases: TGTGCCAGCAGCTTACAACTGACAGGGAAGTTATACAATGAGCAGTTCTTC.

This clone appeared a single time. The CDR3: CASSFRQKNSPLHF. DNA for the CDR3: TGTGCCAGCAGTTTCAGACAAAAAAATTCACCCCTCCACTTT. This chain connects TRBV27 to TRBJ1-6; D gene unclear. Trimming removed 3 bases at V and 7 bases at J, with 10 bases between. Germline-derived CDR1 and CDR2 are MNHEY and SMNVEV (reference sequence). CDR3 length: 14 residues.

The DNA of the CDR3 is TGTGCCAGCAGCACCCGACAGGGGCCCGGAGATACGCAGTATTTT. This sequence encodes CASSTRQGPGDTQYF. The chain carries TRBV3-1 (or the pseudogene TRBV3-2) and TRBJ2-3; 8 bases line up with TRBD1. Per the germline V gene, CDR1 is LGHDT and CDR2 is YNNKEL (reference sequence). Germline trimming cut 5 bases from V and 5 bases from J; bases unmatched to any gene: 9. The CDR3 is 15 residues long.

In its sample, this clone was seen once. CDR3 nucleotide sequence: TGCGCCAGCAGCCGGGGGGATGTCTCCGGGGAGCTGTTTTTT. It is translated as CASSRGDVSGELFF. The chain carries TRBV5-1 and TRBJ2-2; 7 bases fit TRBD2. The CDR3 totals 14 residues. Germline V gene lookup returns CDR1 SGHRS and CDR2 YFSETQ. The V gene end was trimmed by 4 bases and the J gene end by 6 bases; junction bases not matched to a gene: 6. The whole variable domain, filled in from reference TRBV5-1 and TRBJ2-2, reads KAGVTQTPRYLIKTRGQQVTLSCSPISGHRSVSWYQQTPGQGLQFLFEYFSETQRNKGNFPGRFSGRQFSNSRSEMNVSTLELGDSALYLCASSRGDVSGELFFGEGSRLTVL.

The chain links TRBV7-2 to TRBJ2-7; weak D call: TRBD1 (6 bases). This CDR3 is built from 17 residues. Germline lookup yields CDR1 SGHTA and CDR2 FQGNSA. V lost 3 bases and J 6 bases, leaving 24 bases between the germline ends. CDR3: CASSLTLNRAVKGEQYF. In DNA form, the CDR3 reads TGTGCCAGCAGCTTGACCCTGAACAGGGCGGTAAAGGGCGAGCAGTACTTC.

This rearrangement joins TRBV2 to TRBJ2-2, with 10 bases identical to TRBD2. The germline gives CDR1 SNHLY, CDR2 FYNNEI. The CDR3 runs to 15 residues. The ends lost 5 bases at V and 7 bases at J; junction bases unmatched: 7. As DNA, the CDR3 is TGTGCCAGCAGTCTAGCGGGAGAGGATATCGGGGAGCTGTTTTTT. It yields the protein CASSLAGEDIGELFF. Full variable domain (missing parts from reference TRBV2 and TRBJ2-2): EPEVTQTPSHQVTQMGQEVILRCVPISNHLYFYWYRQILGQKVEFLVSFYNNEISEKSEIFDDQFSVERPDGSNFTLKIRSTKLEDSAMYFCASSLAGEDIGELFFGEGSRLTVL.

V and J are TRBV21-1 and TRBJ1-3. TRBV21-1 is flagged as a pseudogene. The CDR3 runs 16 residues. The CDR3 region is CASSKQVKENGNTIYF. DNA for the CDR3: TGTGCCAGCAGCAAACAAGTCAAGGAGAACGGAAACACCATATATTTT.

The J gene is TRBJ1-5, the V gene TRBV19; D possibly corresponds to TRBD1 (5 bases). Trimming took 8 bases from V and 5 from J, leaving 19 bases between them. Germline V gene data show CDR1 as LNHDA and CDR2 as SQIVND (reference sequence). The CDR3 covers 15 residues. The CDR3, as DNA: TGTGCCAGTGAAGGACGATTGGGACGGGATCAGCCCCAGCATTTT. Protein product: CASEGRLGRDQPQHF.